This passage covers 2 T cell receptor beta chains from one sample sequenced in a study of T cells in Graves' hyperthyroidism and ophthalmopathy. Amplified regions were TCR beta CDR3 sequences from RNA transcripts. First-round RT-PCR with HTBI primers amplified the TCR CDR3 region. In TCRdb, the multiplex PCR reads were re-called with MiXCR into one record per CDR3 protein. Among some 580,000 distinct CDR3 sequences listed, approximately 16% were seen once. Sequencing was carried out using blood. These receptors came from a woman in her forties with Graves' ophthalmopathy.

This clonotype came up a few times. The rearrangement uses TRBV2 and TRBJ2-3; D is possibly TRBD2 (6 bases). The germline V gene has CDR1 SNHLY and CDR2 FYNNEI. This CDR3 contains 15 residues. Between the trimmed V and J ends, which lost 7 bases and 4 bases, there was a span of 18 bases. This chain's CDR3 is CASKRAPGSADTQYF. DNA for the CDR3: TGTGCCAGCAAAAGGGCTCCCGGGAGCGCAGATACGCAGTATTTT.

In this sample, this clonotype turned up many times. The rearrangement links TRBV3-1 to TRBJ2-3; D might be TRBD2 (6 bases). V was cut by 1 base and J by 4 bases, with 18 bases left in between. The CDR3 runs to 17 residues. The V gene's germline CDR1 is LGHDT and CDR2 YNNKEL (reference sequence). The CDR3, as DNA: TGTGCCAGCAGCCAAGCTCTCGGGCGGGGAGGAGCAGATACGCAGTATTTT. Protein sequence: CASSQALGRGGADTQYF.